This TCR beta chain was recorded in a study of blood T cell repertoires in COVID-19. Looking at the study overall: Samples of COVID-19 (acute and convalescent) were obtained from the United States, Italy and Spain. PBMCs, B-cell-depleted T cells, or T cells were the source of the cDNA or gDNA that made up the material.

As handled by the study authors: Reference gene primer amplification in the assay estimated nucleated cell counts. Profiling relied on immunoSEQ multiplex PCR, and the TCRdb table lists in-frame clones only, not all of them. The DNA gave D and trimming, while V, J and clone size come from that table. Here the sample spans about 180,000 clones, roughly 80% being singletons. Sequencing used peripheral blood. This clonotype was sampled from a human donor in a cohort sampled during active COVID-19.

The CDR3, as DNA: TGTGCCAGCAGCTTATACGGGACAGGGGCCTCCGGGGAGCTGTTTTTT. It codes for CASSLYGTGASGELFF. V usage is TRBV7-3 and J usage is TRBJ2-2, with 10 bases aligning to TRBD1. Trimming removed 2 bases from V and 6 bases from J; junction bases left unmatched: 6. The CDR3 loop spans 16 amino acids. The germline CDR1 and CDR2 sequences are SGHTA and FQGTGA.